Listed below are T cell receptor beta chains from one sample, sequenced in a study of cytomegalovirus exposure and HLA in healthy donors. Method: immunoSEQ multiplex PCR; TCRdb's copy keeps in-frame clones and lacks some. The sample's table shows 130,000 or so clones. The specimen was PBMCs. These TCRs come from a woman aged 40 to 55 in good health and CMV-seropositive. CDR3s include the opening cysteine and the closing phenylalanine or tryptophan. D genes are given only for firm matches.

j_call v_call d_call cdr3_aa cdr3_nt
TRBJ1-2 TRBV18 . CASSPPGGDYGYTF TGTGCCAGCTCACCACCTGGAGGGGACTATGGCTACACCTTC
TRBJ1-5 TRBV10-1 . CASSAKERRAPYSNQPQHF TGCGCCAGCAGTGCGAAGGAGCGCAGGGCCCCATATAGCAATCAGCCCCAGCATTTT
TRBJ2-7 TRBV10-2 . CASSDRYEQYF TGCGCCAGCAGTGACCGTTACGAGCAGTACTTC
TRBJ2-5 TRBV9 . CASSVGGVEETQYF TGTGCCAGCAGCGTAGGGGGAGTGGAAGAGACCCAGTACTTC
TRBJ2-1 TRBV27 TRBD2 CASSLPAGPSGNEQFF TGTGCCAGCAGTCTCCCAGCGGGACCCTCCGGCAATGAGCAGTTCTTC
TRBJ1-5 TRBV9 . CASSSREQGQPQHF TGTGCCAGCAGCTCCCGGGAACAGGGCCAGCCCCAGCATTTT
TRBJ2-5 TRBV6-6 TRBD2 CASSQRLALETQYF TGTGCCAGCAGCCAGAGACTAGCGTTGGAGACCCAGTACTTC
TRBJ1-4 TRBV6-1 TRBD1 CASSEATGGFEKLFF TGTGCCAGCAGTGAAGCGACAGGGGGTTTTGAAAAACTGTTTTTT
TRBJ1-4 TRBV7-8 TRBD1 CASSWDRGGGSNEKLFF TGTGCCAGCAGCTGGGACAGGGGAGGGGGTTCTAATGAAAAACTGTTTTTT
TRBJ2-3 TRBV11-3 . CASSADGSGGDTQYF TGTGCCAGCAGCGCCGACGGCTCCGGCGGTGATACGCAGTATTTT
TRBJ2-2 TRBV30 . CAWRASTGELFF TGTGCCTGGAGGGCCAGCACCGGGGAGCTGTTTTTT
TRBJ2-5 TRBV9 . CASSVATLAQETQYF TGTGCCAGCAGCGTAGCTACGCTAGCTCAAGAGACCCAGTACTTC
TRBJ2-7 TRBV27 . CASSPKLISYEQYF TGTGCCAGCTCCCCAAAACTGATATCCTACGAGCAGTACTTC
TRBJ2-2 TRBV6-5 . CASSRDTGELFF TGTGCCAGCAGTAGAGACACCGGGGAGCTGTTTTTT
TRBJ1-1 TRBV6-1 TRBD1 CASSPEGQGRTEAFF TGTGCCAGCTCCCCAGAGGGACAGGGAAGGACTGAAGCTTTCTTT
TRBJ2-2 TRBV7-6 TRBD2 CASSGGLAGGNTGELFF TGTGCCAGCAGCGGGGGACTAGCGGGAGGAAACACCGGGGAGCTGTTTTTT
TRBJ2-7 TRBV7-8 TRBD2 CASSFSGRAWEQYF TGTGCCAGCAGCTTTAGCGGGAGGGCCTGGGAGCAGTACTTC
TRBJ2-3 TRBV6-1 . CASSERGSSPDTQYF TGTGCCAGCAGTGAACGGGGGTCTAGCCCAGATACGCAGTATTTT
TRBJ1-4 TRBV7-9 TRBD1 CASSLGTGGEKLFF TGTGCCAGCAGCTTGGGGACAGGGGGCGAAAAACTGTTTTTT
TRBJ1-2 TRBV28 TRBD1 CASSLFRDRLSDGYTF TGTGCCAGCAGTTTATTCCGGGACAGGTTATCTGATGGCTACACCTTC
TRBJ2-1 TRBV5-6 TRBD2 CASSSDGTSGNPYNEQFF TGTGCCAGCAGCTCCGATGGGACTAGCGGGAACCCCTACAATGAGCAGTTCTTC
TRBJ2-6 TRBV5-1 TRBD1 CASTLGSSGGVGGANVLTF TGCGCCAGCACCCTTGGTTCTTCAGGGGGTGTAGGTGGGGCCAACGTCCTGACTTTC
TRBJ1-1 TRBV29-1 . CSVAAGNTEAFF TGCAGCGTAGCTGCAGGGAACACTGAAGCTTTCTTT
TRBJ1-2 TRBV5-4 . CASSHSLQGAAGYTF TGTGCCAGCAGCCACTCCCTACAGGGAGCGGCTGGCTACACCTTC
TRBJ2-7 TRBV4-2 TRBD1 CASSPMKGQGYEQYF TGTGCCAGCAGCCCAATGAAAGGACAGGGCTACGAGCAGTACTTC
TRBJ1-2 TRBV5-4 . CASSLTGRRNYGYTF TGTGCCAGCAGCTTAACAGGGCGTCGGAACTATGGCTACACCTTC
TRBJ1-1 TRBV6-5 . CASTRGPEANTEAFF TGTGCCAGCACCCGGGGTCCGGAGGCGAACACTGAAGCTTTCTTT
TRBJ2-7 TRBV2 TRBD1 CAVRQGDYF TGTGCCGTCCGACAGGGGGACTACTTC
TRBJ1-5 TRBV30 . CAWISTGGAGNQPQHF TGTGCCTGGATCTCGACGGGGGGCGCCGGCAATCAGCCCCAGCATTTT
TRBJ2-1 TRBV21-1 . CASSKGGGGGLKPLYNEQFF TGTGCCAGCAGCAAAGGCGGAGGCGGGGGACTCAAGCCTCTATACAATGAGCAGTTCTTC
TRBJ2-7 TRBV19 TRBD2 CASSSRLAGLYEQYF TGTGCCAGTAGTTCGCGACTAGCGGGATTGTATGAGCAGTACTTC
TRBJ2-7 TRBV19 TRBD2 CASSIDQREARYEQYF TGTGCCAGTAGTATAGATCAGCGGGAGGCCCGCTACGAGCAGTACTTC
TRBJ1-1 TRBV7-3 TRBD1 CASSPTGFLFEAFF TGTGCCAGCAGCCCGACAGGGTTCCTCTTTGAAGCTTTCTTT
TRBJ2-7 TRBV27 . CASEAAYEQYF TGTGCCAGCGAGGCTGCCTACGAGCAGTACTTC
TRBJ1-4 TRBV19 TRBD1 CASRGQGYEKLFF TGTGCCAGTAGGGGACAGGGGTATGAAAAACTGTTTTTT
TRBJ2-1 TRBV7-9 TRBD2 CASSLGREVQNEQFF TGTGCCAGCAGCTTAGGACGGGAGGTTCAAAATGAGCAGTTCTTC
TRBJ2-7 TRBV5-1 . CASSPGEFHEQYF TGCGCCAGTAGCCCCGGGGAGTTCCACGAGCAGTACTTC
TRBJ2-5 TRBV5-4 TRBD2 CASSPGLAEETQYF TGTGCCAGCAGCCCGGGACTAGCTGAAGAGACCCAGTACTTC
TRBJ1-5 TRBV28 . CASSFAQNEQPQHF TGTGCCAGCAGTTTTGCCCAGAATGAACAGCCCCAGCATTTT
TRBJ2-7 TRBV13 . CASSRGVDEQYF TGTGCCAGCAGCCGCGGGGTTGACGAGCAGTACTTC
TRBJ2-5 TRBV30 . CAWSASLGAYQETQYF TGTGCCTGGAGTGCCTCCTTAGGGGCGTACCAAGAGACCCAGTACTTC
TRBJ2-7 TRBV15 . CATSRDGQGFNEQYF TGTGCCACCAGCAGAGACGGTCAGGGGTTCAACGAGCAGTACTTC
TRBJ2-3 TRBV18 . CASSATRGTSTDTQYF TGTGCCAGCTCAGCCACGCGGGGTACTAGCACAGATACGCAGTATTTT
TRBJ2-7 TRBV6-1 . CATSRGASSYEQYF TGTGCCACTTCGAGAGGTGCGAGCTCCTACGAGCAGTACTTC
TRBJ2-7 TRBV29-1 TRBD1 CSLRGHSYEQYF TGCAGCCTTAGGGGGCACTCCTACGAGCAGTACTTC
TRBJ1-3 TRBV7-9 . CASSAGVGNTIYF TGTGCCAGCAGCGCAGGGGTCGGAAACACCATATATTTT
TRBJ1-5 TRBV19 TRBD1 CASRSLDRGENQPQHF TGTGCCAGTAGGAGTCTGGACAGGGGAGAGAATCAGCCCCAGCATTTT
TRBJ2-3 TRBV5-6 . CASSLDPGADTQYF TGTGCCAGCAGCTTGGACCCGGGAGCAGATACGCAGTATTTT
TRBJ2-7 TRBV30 TRBD1 CAWSVPQGVIYEQYF TGTGCCTGGAGTGTACCCCAGGGGGTAATCTACGAGCAGTACTTC
TRBJ2-1 TRBV7-6 TRBD2 CASSLGRGRLAAYNEQFF TGTGCCAGCAGCTTAGGAAGAGGGCGACTAGCGGCATACAATGAGCAGTTCTTC
TRBJ1-1 TRBV7-9 . CASSWTENTEAFF TGTGCCAGCAGTTGGACAGAGAACACTGAAGCTTTCTTT
TRBJ1-4 TRBV18 TRBD1 CASSPFTGGGGEKLFF TGTGCCAGCTCACCCTTCACAGGGGGAGGTGGGGAAAAACTGTTTTTT
TRBJ2-3 TRBV30 TRBD2 CAWSRSGTSKGDTQYF TGTGCCTGGAGTAGATCCGGGACTAGCAAGGGGGATACGCAGTATTTT
TRBJ2-3 TRBV6-1 . CASSGAGRGRTDTQYF TGTGCCAGCAGTGGGGCTGGGCGGGGCCGCACAGATACGCAGTATTTT